These 11 T cell receptor beta chains share one sample of origin, sequenced in a study of blood T cell repertoires in COVID-19. Some clones are missing from TCRdb's copy, which holds only in-frame ones; the method was immunoSEQ multiplex PCR. The sample yields tens of thousands of clones, about 85% seen once. Material for sequencing was peripheral blood. The receptors come from a man in his 60s with acute or convalescent COVID-19.

The chain couples TRBV12-3 or TRBV12-4 to TRBJ1-2; D is uncertain. The CDR3 length is 12 residues. Trimming took 4 bases from V and 10 from J, leaving 13 bases between them. For the CDR3, the DNA is TGTGCCAGCAGTTCAGCCCTCCCCCTCTACACCTTC. As protein: CASSSALPLYTF.

The V gene is TRBV7-9, the J gene TRBJ2-1; no definite D call. This CDR3 region has 13 residues. Trimming shortened V by 5 bases and J by 7 bases, and 12 bases separated the two germline ends. The germline V gene encodes CDR1 SEHNR and CDR2 FQNEAQ (reference sequence). In DNA, the CDR3 is TGTGCCAGCAGCGGCAGACTCCAGAATGAGCAGTTCTTC. Amino acid sequence: CASSGRLQNEQFF.

The chain links TRBV4-3 to TRBJ2-6; 7 nucleotides agree with TRBD1. Germline CDR1 is LGHNA and CDR2 is YSLEER. CDR3 length: 18 residues. V trimming: 0 bases; J trimming: 4 bases; junction bases outside the gene matches: 9. The CDR3 is CASSQDRDSGTGANVLTF. In nucleotides, the CDR3 is TGCGCCAGCAGCCAAGACAGGGACAGCGGTACGGGGGCCAACGTCCTGACTTTC.

The rearrangement joins TRBV14 to TRBJ1-3; the D gene is possibly TRBD1 (6 bases). Deletions cut 4 bases from V and 4 bases from J, with 11 bases between. This CDR3 has 14 amino acids. Germline V lookup: CDR1 SGHDN, CDR2 FVKESK. The CDR3 coding sequence is TGTGCCAGCAGCCCTCCAGGGGCGGGAAACACCATATATTTT. Translation: CASSPPGAGNTIYF.

This chain links TRBV18 with TRBJ2-5, with 8 bases fitting TRBD1. V lost 6 bases and J lost 1; bases outside the gene matches: 7. The CDR3 is 15 residues long. Germline values: CDR1 KGHSH, CDR2 LQKENI. The CDR3 region has the DNA TGTGCCAGCTCGCTCAGACAGGGGATCCAAGAGACCCAGTACTTC. This encodes CASSLRQGIQETQYF.

The rearrangement joins TRBV28 to TRBJ1-5; TRBD1 is a possible D gene (6 bases). Trimming removed 4 bases from V and 9 bases from J, with 19 bases in between. Germline loops: CDR1 MDHEN, CDR2 SYDVKM. The CDR3 is 15 residues long. For the CDR3, the DNA is TGTGCCAGCAGTTCCGGGGAACAGGGCCATAGGCCCCAGCATTTT. Encoded protein: CASSSGEQGHRPQHF.

This chain joins TRBV15 and TRBJ2-5; TRBD1 agrees at 11 bases. The CDR3 sequence is 16 residues long. The germline CDR1 and CDR2 sequences are LNHNV and YYDKDF (reference sequence). V dropped 1 base and J dropped 1; count of bases not matched to a gene: 2. This CDR3 is CATSRGDRGSQETQYF. For the CDR3, the DNA is TGTGCCACCAGCAGAGGGGACAGGGGGTCCCAAGAGACCCAGTACTTC.

The chain uses TRBV5-1 and TRBJ2-3, with 8 positions matching TRBD1. Looked up from germline, CDR1 is SGHRS and CDR2 is YFSETQ. The trim removed 2 bases at V and 0 bases at J, leaving 5 bases unmatched. The CDR3 consists of 16 residues. For the CDR3, the DNA is TGCGCCAGCAGCTTAGGACAGGGCTTTAGCACAGATACGCAGTATTTT. The encoded protein is CASSLGQGFSTDTQYF. The whole variable domain, filled in from reference TRBV5-1 and TRBJ2-3, reads KAGVTQTPRYLIKTRGQQVTLSCSPISGHRSVSWYQQTPGQGLQFLFEYFSETQRNKGNFPGRFSGRQFSNSRSEMNVSTLELGDSALYLCASSLGQGFSTDTQYFGPGTRLTVL.

The chain has TRBV5-8 and TRBJ1-5; 10 bases line up with TRBD1. CDR3 length: 17 amino acids. J lost 4 bases, V lost 4 bases, and 11 bases had no gene match. The germline V gene has CDR1 SGHTS and CDR2 YDEGEE. DNA for the CDR3: TGTGCCAGCAGCCACCTTTTGGGACAGGGGATGAATCAGCCCCAGCATTTT. Translated: CASSHLLGQGMNQPQHF. The full variable domain, its missing parts supplied by reference TRBV5-8 and TRBJ1-5, is EAGVTQSPTHLIKTRGQQATLRCSPISGHTSVYWYQQALGLGLQFLLWYDEGEERNRGNFPPRFSGRQFPNYSSELNVNALELEDSALYLCASSHLLGQGMNQPQHFGDGTRLSIL.

The rearrangement links TRBV4-3 to TRBJ2-7, with 9 bases lining up with TRBD2. Trimming cost V 0 bases and J 9 bases; bases outside gene matches: 9. Germline V CDR1 and CDR2: LGHNA, YSLEER. CDR3 size: 15 residues. In DNA, the CDR3 is TGCGCCAGCAGCCAAGATGGGACTAGCCGTACTGGGCAGTACTTC. Its translation: CASSQDGTSRTGQYF.

V and J are TRBV6-5 and TRBJ1-2; D perhaps matches TRBD1 (5 bases). V lost 7 bases and J lost 8, with 11 bases in between. The CDR3 covers 11 residues. In germline, CDR1 is MNHEY, CDR2 SVGAGI. The CDR3 region has the DNA TGTGCCAGCAACGGAGGGGCGGGCTACACCTTC. Translation: CASNGGAGYTF.